Sequencing of this T cell receptor beta chain was carried out in a study of cytomegalovirus exposure and HLA in healthy donors. Amplification used 60 Vbeta primers and 13 Jbeta primers. Libraries were prepared by immunoSEQ multiplex PCR; TCRdb keeps only in-frame clonotypes and omits some of them. The sample includes some 180,000 clones, over 75% of them seen just once. Trimming removed 5 bases from V and 2 bases from J; junction bases left unmatched: 5. Germline V gene sequence: CDR1 SGHNT, CDR2 YENEEA. This CDR3 is 14 amino acids long. The sequenced sample consisted of PBMCs. The chain links TRBV11-3 to TRBJ2-5, with 7 bases lining up with TRBD2. The clonotype was recovered from a woman in her twenties or thirties in good health and CMV-seronegative. CDR3 sequence (DNA): TGTGCCAGCAGCGCCGGGGGGTTTCAAGAGACCCAGTACTTC. Amino acids: CASSAGGFQETQYF.